This TCR beta chain emerged from a study of T-cell memory formation after mild COVID-19. There are a few counts of this clonotype. A single record per CDR3 protein comes from TCRdb applying MiXCR to the 5' RACE reads. The table lists roughly 170,000 distinct CDR3 sequences, about 22% of them singletons. Germline lookup yields CDR1 SGHVS and CDR2 FQNEAQ. CDR3 length: 14 amino acids. V lost 5 bases, J lost 6 bases, and 3 bases stayed unmatched. The sequenced sample consisted of PBMCs or a T cell subset sorted from them (not recorded which). The chain is built from TRBV7-8 and TRBJ2-1; 11 bases align to TRBD1. The source is an adult woman who had mild COVID-19 (a few samples of this study predate the infection). Cell type and time point are not known. The CDR3 DNA is TGTGCCAGCAGCCGCGGGACAGGGGGCAATGAGCAGTTCTTC. Translating it yields CASSRGTGGNEQFF.